This is a list of T cell receptor beta chains from one sample in a study of Ad26.COV2.S vaccination and SARS-CoV-2 variants. Assay: immunoSEQ multiplex PCR; the TCRdb copy retains only in-frame clones and omits some. The top ten clones hold 2.5% to 3.5% of a sample with approximately 280,000 clones, 80% to 90% of them seen once. The sample was peripheral blood, taken in a trial of Ad26.COV2.S vaccine versus placebo. Every receptor here comes from a person aged 18-65 years who received the Ad26.COV2.S COVID-19 vaccine or a placebo. CDR3s include the opening cysteine and the closing phenylalanine or tryptophan. The D gene is left open where the match is weak. Size values are once, few and many counts, or a class for expanded clones, and some rows have none.

>-|TRBV19|TRBD1|TRBJ2-4
CASSTFGQGHIQYF
TGTGCCAGTAGTACGTTCGGACAGGGCCACATTCAGTACTTC
>once|TRBV11-3|-|TRBJ1-1
CASSFGSNTEAFF
TGTGCCAGCAGCTTTGGTTCGAACACTGAAGCTTTCTTT
>-|TRBV28|-|TRBJ1-6
CASSLGGTWISPLHF
TGTGCCAGCAGTTTAGGGGGGACTTGGATTTCACCCCTCCACTTT
>once|TRBV2|-|TRBJ1-5
CASSKLRGGQPQHF
TGTGCCAGCAGTAAACTTCGGGGGGGACAGCCCCAGCATTTT
>-|TRBV2|-|TRBJ2-3
CASSELVSTDTQYF
TGTGCCAGCAGTGAATTGGTCAGCACAGATACGCAGTATTTT
>-|TRBV11-2|-|TRBJ1-1
CASSYRAGSITEAFF
TGTGCCAGCAGCTATCGTGCAGGGTCAATCACTGAAGCTTTCTTT
>-|TRBV12-5|TRBD1|TRBJ2-5
CASGPPGQGFVAQETQYF
TGTGCTAGTGGGCCCCCGGGACAGGGGTTTGTCGCACAAGAGACCCAGTACTTC
>few|TRBV6-5|-|TRBJ1-6
CASSYGGGTPLHF
TGTGCCAGCAGTTACGGCGGCGGCACACCCCTCCACTTT
>-|TRBV7-9|-|TRBJ2-2
CATRPIGGPGELFF
TGTGCCACCCGTCCGATCGGGGGCCCCGGGGAGCTGTTTTTT
>-|TRBV12-5|TRBD1|TRBJ2-5
CASGGTVLLGETQYF
TGTGCTAGTGGGGGGACAGTTCTTCTGGGGGAGACCCAGTACTTC
>-|TRBV5-1|TRBD1|TRBJ2-2
CASSPGTGGFTGELFF
TGCGCCAGCAGCCCAGGGACAGGGGGCTTTACCGGGGAGCTGTTTTTT
>-|TRBV6-1|TRBD1|TRBJ2-4
CASSGTGVLAVKNIQYF
TGTGCCAGCAGTGGGACAGGGGTACTAGCAGTGAAAAACATTCAGTACTTC
>-|TRBV6-6|-|TRBJ1-1
CASSYSDGGTEAFF
TGTGCCAGCAGTTACTCTGACGGGGGGACTGAAGCTTTCTTT
>-|TRBV7-2|-|TRBJ2-2
CASSLGGANTGELFF
TGTGCCAGCAGCTTAGGTGGAGCGAACACCGGGGAGCTGTTTTTT
>-|TRBV2|-|TRBJ1-5
CASRWEGNQPQHF
TGTGCCAGTCGGTGGGAGGGCAATCAGCCCCAGCATTTT
>-|TRBV19|-|TRBJ1-2
CATKEGLNYGYTF
TGTGCCACCAAGGAAGGGCTAAACTATGGCTACACCTTC
>once|TRBV7-2|-|TRBJ1-2
CASSLGQEQYGYTF
TGTGCCAGCAGCTTAGGACAGGAGCAATATGGCTACACCTTC
>-|TRBV5-1|-|TRBJ1-2
CASSLESGGYTF
TGCGCCAGCAGCTTGGAGTCGGGAGGCTACACCTTC
>-|TRBV5-4|-|TRBJ2-5
CASSLQGPGQETQYF
TGTGCCAGCAGCTTGCAAGGTCCCGGTCAAGAGACCCAGTACTTC
>-|TRBV7-2|TRBD1|TRBJ1-2
CASSLGQGRYYGYTF
TGTGCCAGCAGCTTAGGACAGGGTCGGTACTATGGCTACACCTTC
>-|TRBV7-2|TRBD1|TRBJ1-2
CASRRDRGNYGYTF
TGTGCCAGCAGGAGGGACAGGGGTAACTATGGCTACACCTTC
>-|TRBV27|-|TRBJ2-7
CASSLSGDVSYEQYF
TGTGCCAGCAGTTTAAGTGGGGACGTCTCCTACGAGCAGTACTTC
>-|TRBV18|TRBD2|TRBJ2-1
CASSPTSGGGEQFF
TGTGCCAGCTCACCAACTAGCGGGGGCGGTGAGCAGTTCTTC
>-|TRBV6-2/TRBV6-3|TRBD2|TRBJ2-5
CASSLGTSGRKTQYF
TGTGCCAGCAGTTTGGGGACTAGCGGGAGGAAGACCCAGTACTTC
>-|TRBV3-1/TRBV3-2|TRBD1|TRBJ1-5
CASSHDDRGGQPQHF
TGTGCCAGCAGCCACGACGACAGGGGAGGTCAGCCCCAGCATTTT
>-|TRBV18|-|TRBJ2-7
CASSPSGREQYF
TGTGCCAGCTCACCATCGGGGAGGGAGCAGTACTTC
>-|TRBV6-5|-|TRBJ2-2
CASSYTRDTGELFF
TGTGCCAGCAGTTACACAAGGGACACCGGGGAGCTGTTTTTT
>-|TRBV5-1|-|TRBJ1-2
CASSEDVYGYTF
TGCGCCAGCAGCGAGGACGTCTATGGCTACACCTTC